The clone carrying this T cell receptor (beta chain) was seen repeatedly, ten times or more. RNA transcripts provided the template for amplifying TCR beta CDR3 regions. In the first round, RT-PCR was carried out with HTBI primers, and a multiplex PCR formed the second round. TCRdb passed the multiplex PCR reads through MiXCR, listing each CDR3 protein once. Among around 340,000 distinct CDR3 sequences listed, roughly 15% were seen once. This sample stems from a study of Graves' ophthalmopathy and Graves' hyperthyroidism. V was clipped by 7 bases and J by 4 bases; unmatched bases: 9. This CDR3 comprises 14 residues. The germline CDR1 and CDR2 sequences are SGHRS and YFSETQ. Ophthalmopathy donors showed moderate-to-severe activity, CAS ≥3, NOSPECS ≥4 and a duration under 3 months.

This receptor was taken from an adult man with Graves' ophthalmopathy. Material: peripheral blood. The chain couples TRBV5-1 to TRBJ1-1, with 8 nucleotides matching TRBD1. The CDR3, as DNA: TGCGCCAGCGGCACCCAGGGGGCCGGCACTGAAGCTTTCTTT. Protein product: CASGTQGAGTEAFF.